This T cell receptor beta chain was sequenced for a study of blood T cells in healthy people across ages (dated by TCRdb to between 2015 and 2016). Broadly, across the study: In model experiments, template switching captured about one uniquely barcoded TCR beta cDNA molecule for every two T cells. The study measured age-related changes in TCR beta repertoire diversity using deep sequencing normalized with unique cDNA molecular identifiers. Four age groups were formed from the donors: young (average roughly 16 years), middle-aged (roughly 38), aged (about 62) and long-lived (about 80). Donors of different ages were randomly distributed across sequencing lanes to avoid experimental bias. For two donors (one aged 18 to 30 and one aged 80 or older), the study analyzed two additional independent replicas of 1 million unique cDNA reads from the same blood draw. What the work shows at the level of the full study, not this receptor alone: Observed TCR beta diversity correlated strongly with the percentage of naive T cells measured by flow cytometry. The CMV infection status of donors was not known, potentially confounding age-related changes in expanded clonotypes. Compared with the aged group, more naive CD4+ T cells, fewer expanded clones and increased TCR diversity were shown by the long-lived group, suggesting age selection. As age increased, observed TCR beta diversity per million T cells dropped in a roughly linear way, and a significant reduction was already evident by age around 41. Estimates of total diversity based on one million sequenced T cells were considered lower bounds and underestimates. Conclusive comparison of naive and antigen-experienced compartments was prevented by the profiling of bulk unsorted PBMCs.

Library preparation was by 5' RACE. This sample was sequenced with an Illumina HiSeq 2500. A second PCR of about 6 to 11 cycles was performed with a sample-barcoded 5' primer and a J-beta primer mix. A template-switch 5' adaptor carrying 12 random nucleotides introduced a unique molecular identifier onto each TCR beta cDNA molecule. Each sample yielded at least 2.5 million CDR3-containing paired-end reads. The Mint cDNA synthesis kit, primed by a TRBC-specific oligonucleotide, was used to synthesize first-strand cDNA from all RNA. Following uracil-DNA glycosylase treatment, all cDNA underwent a first 18-cycle PCR with the universal primers M1SS and BC2_uni_R. In the authors' own workflow: For normalization, 1 million high-quality reads were randomly selected from each sample, with every read carrying a distinct molecular identifier. Instead of being binned into consensus sequences, reads that shared molecular identifiers were thrown out. MiTCR, run with a Q25 quality threshold and the strictest error-elimination algorithm, handled CDR3 identification, clonotype clustering and error correction. A nonparametric unseen species model using Euler transformation provided a lower-bound estimate of total TCR beta diversity. The public reads were quality trimmed at Q25 with fastp and then assembled into clones with MiXCR by TCRdb, keeping productive beta chains. Every entry covers one CDR3 protein and lists the most common genes and DNA from its rows. V and J calls and clone size were set by TCRdb, not the authors. Counted in this sample were approximately 1.5 million distinct CDR3 sequences; roughly 30% of them appeared once. 11% of the sample goes to the ten largest clones.

Donors were a few dozen systemically healthy Caucasian individuals from Russia aged roughly 6 to 95 years. Approximately 11 milliliters of peripheral blood were drawn from each donor into EDTA-treated Vacutainer tubes. Ficoll-Paque density-gradient centrifugation was used to isolate PBMCs, with at least 6.5 million per sample. Trizol reagent was used to extract total RNA from the PBMCs, yielding at least 6 micrograms per sample. For every donor, flow cytometry on a PBMC aliquot measured the percentage of naive CD45RAhigh/CD27high T cells. The CDR3 holds 15 amino acids from the cysteine to the phenylalanine. Just CDR3 DNA is preserved here, 45 bases in frame from base 1. As encoded in the germline V gene (reference sequence), CDR1 is LGHDT while CDR2 is YNNKEL. This clonotype came up many times. Its specific antigen is unknown. Relative to the germline gene, one junction end is altered; a read error may explain this.

Recombination linked TRBV3-1 to TRBJ2-7, with a weak D call of TRBD2 (6 bases match). Sequencing input: blood. The origin of this receptor is a woman under 40 in good health. The DNA reads TGCGCCAGCAGCCAAGGGTTGGGGGGAAGCTACGAGCAGTACTTC. It encodes CASSQGLGGSYEQYF.